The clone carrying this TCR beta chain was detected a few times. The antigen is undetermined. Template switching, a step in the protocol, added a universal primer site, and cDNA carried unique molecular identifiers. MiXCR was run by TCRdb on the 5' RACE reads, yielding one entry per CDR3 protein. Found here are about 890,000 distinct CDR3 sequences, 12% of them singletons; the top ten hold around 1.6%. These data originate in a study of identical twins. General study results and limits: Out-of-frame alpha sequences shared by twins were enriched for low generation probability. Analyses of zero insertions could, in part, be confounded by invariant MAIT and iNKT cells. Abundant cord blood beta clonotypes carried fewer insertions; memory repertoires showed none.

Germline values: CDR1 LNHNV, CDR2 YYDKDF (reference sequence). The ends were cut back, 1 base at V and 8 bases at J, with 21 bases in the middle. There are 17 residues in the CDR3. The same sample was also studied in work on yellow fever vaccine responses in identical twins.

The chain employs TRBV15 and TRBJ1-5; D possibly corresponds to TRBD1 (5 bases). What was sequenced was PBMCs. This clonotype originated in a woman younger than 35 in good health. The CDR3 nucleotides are TGTGCCACCAGCAGAGGGGGGGGGACCCGCATTGGAGAGCCCCAGCATTTT. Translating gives CATSRGGGTRIGEPQHF.